This record covers a single T cell receptor (beta chain). Profiling relied on immunoSEQ multiplex PCR, and the TCRdb table lists in-frame clones only, not all of them. The sample shows roughly 90,000 clones, 70% to 90% of them seen only once. This sample was included in a study of blood T cell repertoires in COVID-19. Sequenced sample: peripheral blood. The receptor was derived from a man between 50 and 59 years old with COVID-19, enrolled during active disease.

The CDR3 here is CASSKDGAGIHYNEQFF. The CDR3, as DNA: TGTGCCAGCAGCAAAGATGGAGCGGGCATACACTACAATGAGCAGTTCTTC. This sequence joins TRBV21-1 and TRBJ2-1; TRBD2, as called in the table, went unchecked against the DNA. TRBV21-1 is given as a pseudogene. This CDR3 has 17 amino acids.